This TCR beta chain was sequenced for a study of cytomegalovirus exposure and HLA in healthy donors (dated by TCRdb to about 2017). Describing the broader study: In an earlier analysis of roughly 590 of the donors, around 300 Gb of sequence data and approximately 100 million unique TCR beta sequences from roughly 180 million T cells were reported. About 280 gigabases of sequencing data and about 92 million unique TCR sequences made up an early release that covered around 640 HLA-typed donors. The genetic ancestry cluster associated with self-reported Caucasian donors included about four fifths of the approximately 400 genotyped donors. The aim of the study was to test whether cataloging public T cell receptors could identify signatures of past pathogen exposure. Using immunosequencing, the study profiled T cell repertoires from 666 subjects and related those repertoires to cytomegalovirus serostatus. In addition to the first cohort of around 670 subjects, a separate validation cohort of around 110 different subjects was used. High-throughput TCR immunosequencing, statistical association of individual TCRs with disease status, and machine learning were combined to predict cytomegalovirus infection status. To study patterns of TCR occurrence, a later analysis re-analyzed previously published TCR beta repertoires from around 700 donors and added high-resolution HLA genotyping. In the later analysis, no new phenotypic data were used to find candidate immune exposures; instead, reliance was placed on TCR beta sequences and their occurrence across donors. An earlier analysis of nearly 600 of the donors applied high-throughput TCR beta sequencing to assess whether each TCR beta V gene segment acted as functional or pseudogenic. Donor age, sex, ethnicity and CMV serostatus were collected together with the repertoire data. A later genetic analysis took genome-wide SNP genotypes for 398 of the 666 donors and used that subset as a discovery cohort. All discovery cohort repertoires had been generated on a single sequencing platform. Class I and class II HLA loci were covered by the typing at four-digit resolution. The number of typed donors differed by locus: 629-630 for A, B, C, DRB1 and DQB1; 522 for DQA1; 600 to 610 for DPA1; and some 430 for DPB1. Because of strong linkage in the cohort, four to six DR-DQ haplotypes were treated as single units for association and clustering. Across approximately 420 genotyped donors of the cohort, an average of roughly 250,000 unique TCR beta nucleotide sequences per donor were sequenced, and roughly 18% of those sequences were non-productive.

The library was generated by the immunoSEQ multiplex PCR assay. The multiplex PCR relied on a mix of 60 forward primers for TCR Vbeta segments and 13 reverse primers for TCR Jbeta segments. The CDR3 region of rearranged TCR beta genes was amplified from genomic DNA by a multiplex PCR assay. On the Illumina HiSeq System, the amplified TCR beta libraries were sequenced as 87-base-pair reads. The authors' analysis ran thus. Across the 600 to 700 repertoires, a later analysis counted roughly 77 million unique TCR beta chains, some 11 million of which were shared by at least two donors. To remove PCR and sequencing errors, raw reads were error-corrected and collapsed into unique sequences using a nearest-neighbor algorithm that merged closely related sequences. CDR3 sequences were aligned to IMGT reference sequences to assign V, D and J gene segments. Each retained sequence needed at least a six-nucleotide match to both a V gene segment and a J gene segment. A rearrangement counted as productive if the CDR3 had no stop codons and remained in frame with V and J, and every other rearrangement counted as non-productive. CDR3 was defined according to IMGT convention as the region running from the second conserved V-encoded cysteine to the conserved J-encoded phenylalanine. The earlier analysis of fewer than 750 of the donors excluded sequences that lacked an unambiguous match to a single V gene segment. In an earlier analysis of roughly 600 of the donors, a V segment was called functional when productive rearrangements were above 56.7%, and segregating when the standard deviation between donors exceeded 5%. To diagnose cytomegalovirus status from the catalog of TCR beta chain sequences, a statistical classification framework was built. V and J gene assignment, in a later analysis, came from comparing TCR nucleotide sequences with IMGT/GENE-DB human TR gene sequences. A later analysis assigned CDR3 sequences and most-parsimonious VDJ recombination scenarios with the TCRdist pipeline. A later analysis defined each TCR beta chain by its CDR3 amino acid sequence plus V-gene family, and excluded reads lacking a unique V-gene family. As a way to deal with suspected cross-contamination and a sequencing artifact, a later analysis dropped 500 to 700 nucleotide sequences that were highly shared and had low generation probability. For each public chain, a later analysis derived a clonal expansion index from normalized ranks of inferred template counts within each repertoire. In a later analysis, generation probabilities were computed using a VDJ recombination model fitted to out-of-frame rearrangements, and the results were checked against IGoR. In a later analysis, TCR-TCR, TCR-HLA and TCR-CMV co-occurrence was scored with hypergeometric tests, and a repertoire-size bias correction was applied to TCR pairs. False discovery rates were estimated in a later analysis by permuting HLA or CMV assignments 20 times. A later analysis grouped co-occurring TCRs with DBSCAN, adding TCRdist sequence similarity when clustering within HLA-allele-positive subsets. Repertoires with fewer than 30,000 or more than 120,000 public chains were left out of co-occurrence clustering, as were four to six repertoires with anomalous nucleotide sharing. TCRdb's version of the immuneACCESS table is confined to in-frame rearrangements and falls short of the full clone set. An unresolved V gene accounts for under half of the shortfall where checked; the remainder is of unknown origin. From that table come the V and J calls and clone size; the DNA was used to work out D and trimming. Here the sample has 150,000 to 200,000 clones; roughly 83% occur a single time. Roughly 1% of the sample comes from the top ten.

Concerning this clone itself: Its antigen is still unknown. No qualities accompany the bases; no much larger clone lies one base away.

Reading the germline V gene gives CDR1 SGHRS and CDR2 YFSETQ. Taken from cysteine to phenylalanine, the CDR3 has 14 residues. CDR3 DNA only is kept here, 42 bases in frame from base 1. Between the V and J ends, shortened by 6 bases and 1 base respectively, the junction contains 13 bases. In total, over 600 healthy bone marrow donors made up the cohort. At the time of sampling, every cohort member was nominally healthy, though immune exposures that went unrecorded were likely present. The donor was CMV seronegative and was included in the group of a few hundred seronegative cohort members. Each donor provided a peripheral blood sample, and peripheral blood mononuclear cells were used for TCR beta sequencing. The Qiagen DNeasy Blood Extraction Kit was used to extract genomic DNA from the blood cell samples. The research as a whole found: An association between a missense DCLRE1C variant and V-gene and J-gene trimming of TCR beta chains was found in a later genetic analysis and replicated in an independent cohort. The study gave a list of roughly 150 TCR beta chains associated with cytomegalovirus. According to a later analysis, parvovirus B19, influenza, CMV and Epstein-Barr virus appeared linked to several top co-occurrence clusters. According to a later analysis, most CMV-associated TCR beta chains appeared to be HLA-restricted, and the HLA associations seemed to be driven largely by CMV exposure. The earlier analysis of 587 of the donors excluded some 15 rarely observed V segments, including chromosome 9 orphons, because counts were too low. Cytomegalovirus status was reported to be diagnosed by the classifier with high specificity and sensitivity in both the original and validation cohorts. Three of the identified cytomegalovirus-associated TCR beta chains were confirmed in vitro to be specific for cytomegalovirus antigens. Across donors, most TCR sequences were observed very rarely, whereas some public TCRs were present in many individuals. CMV serostatus was the only immune exposure information available for the cohort. A further reported finding was that TCR beta sequences accurately predicted the HLA-A and HLA-B alleles for most subjects in the first cohort. The 87-base-pair reads could not distinguish some IMGT-functional V segments, including TRBV6-2 and TRBV6-3, so those segments were excluded. Linkage disequilibrium might explain the correlated functional status among segregating V segments, but an unknown experimental factor could not be excluded. It was suggested by the authors that the approach could potentially be generalized to other disease states and immunological phenotypes. When HLA alleles, especially DR and DQ, strongly co-occurred, attributing TCR associations to individual alleles was difficult. In a later analysis, the rate of TCR association differed among HLA loci, with DRB1 alleles having the most associated TCRs and HLA-C alleles having the fewest. In a later analysis, more than 15,000 TCR beta sequences were associated with specific HLA alleles at a false discovery rate of 0.05. According to a later genetic analysis, donors in an Asian-associated ancestry cluster had fewer N-insertions in productive TCRs than the approximately 650-donor mean. Sequencing depth was assumed to be roughly uniform across donors in the presence/absence analyses, though that assumption may not hold. A later analysis found that HLA-associated TCR beta chains were more clonally expanded and had lower generation probabilities than equally common non-associated chains. This cohort had only TCR beta chains sequenced, and the lack of alpha or paired-chain data limited which features could be detected. A cluster of highly shared sequence variants was judged likely to represent a technical artifact of the sequencing pipeline. Because some donors lacked HLA typing at each locus, the association tests relied only on the typed subset. An earlier analysis of 587 of the donors showed that most TCR beta V segments appeared in productive rearrangements either about 90% or about 30% of the time, which broadly matched IMGT annotations.

This chain joins TRBV5-1 to TRBJ1-1; TRBD1 could be the D gene, as 5 bases match. Material: PBMCs. The TCR comes from a man aged 25-45 years in good health and CMV-seronegative. Here the CDR3 is given as CASTLWGENTEAFF. The DNA reads TGCGCCAGCACCCTGTGGGGGGAGAACACTGAAGCTTTCTTT.